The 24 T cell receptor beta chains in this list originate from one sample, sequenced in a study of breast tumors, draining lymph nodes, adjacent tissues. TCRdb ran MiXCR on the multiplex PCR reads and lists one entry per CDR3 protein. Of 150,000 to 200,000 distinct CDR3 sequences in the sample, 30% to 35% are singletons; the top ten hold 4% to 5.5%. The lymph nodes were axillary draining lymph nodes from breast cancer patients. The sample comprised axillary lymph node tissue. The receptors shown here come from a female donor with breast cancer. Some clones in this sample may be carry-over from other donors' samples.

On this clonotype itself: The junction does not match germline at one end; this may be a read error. DNA for the CDR3: TGTGCCAGCAGCCCCGGGATATACAGGGAGGATGAGCGGTTCTTC. Its translation is CASSPGIYREDERFF. The chain is built from TRBV7-9 and TRBJ2-1; D tentatively reads TRBD1 or TRBD2 (6 bases each). This CDR3 has 15 amino acids. The germline V gene has CDR1 SEHNR and CDR2 FQNEAQ (reference sequence).

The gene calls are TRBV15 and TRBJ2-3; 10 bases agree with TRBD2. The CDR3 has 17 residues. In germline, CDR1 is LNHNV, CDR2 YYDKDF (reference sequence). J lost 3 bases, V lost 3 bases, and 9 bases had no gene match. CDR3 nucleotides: TGTGCCACCAGCAGTAGCCGACTAGCGGGTAGGACAGATACGCAGTATTTT. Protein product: CATSSSRLAGRTDTQYF.

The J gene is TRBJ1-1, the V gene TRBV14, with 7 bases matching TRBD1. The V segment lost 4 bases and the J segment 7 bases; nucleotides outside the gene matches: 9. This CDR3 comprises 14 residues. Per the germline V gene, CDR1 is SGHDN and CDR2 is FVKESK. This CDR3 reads CASSRLNRGGEAFF. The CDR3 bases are TGTGCCAGCAGCCGGCTAAACAGGGGAGGTGAAGCTTTCTTT.

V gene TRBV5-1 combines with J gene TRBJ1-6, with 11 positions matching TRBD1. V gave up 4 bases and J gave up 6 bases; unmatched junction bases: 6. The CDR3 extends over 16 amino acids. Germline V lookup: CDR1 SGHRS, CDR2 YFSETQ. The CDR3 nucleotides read TGCGCCAGCAGCCCCGGGACAGGGGGACGTAATTCACCCCTCCACTTT. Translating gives CASSPGTGGRNSPLHF.

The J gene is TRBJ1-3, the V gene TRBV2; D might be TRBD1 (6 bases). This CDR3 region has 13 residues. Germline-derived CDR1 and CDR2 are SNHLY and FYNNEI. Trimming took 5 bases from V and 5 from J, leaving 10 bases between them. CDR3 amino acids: CASSSGQRNTIYF. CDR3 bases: TGTGCCAGCAGTTCCGGACAGCGAAACACCATATATTTT.

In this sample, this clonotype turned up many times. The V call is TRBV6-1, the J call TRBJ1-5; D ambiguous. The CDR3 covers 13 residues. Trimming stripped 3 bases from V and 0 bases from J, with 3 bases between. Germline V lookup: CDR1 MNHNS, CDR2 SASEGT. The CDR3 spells CASSDVSNQPQHF. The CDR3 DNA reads TGTGCCAGCAGTGACGTTAGCAATCAGCCCCAGCATTTT.

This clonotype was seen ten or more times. The CDR3 reads CASSPLDAELFF. In DNA form, the CDR3 reads TGTGCCAGCTCACCCCTCGATGCAGAACTGTTTTTT. This chain connects TRBV18 to TRBJ1-4; no clear D gene. Trimming left V 3 bases short and J 12 bases short, with 11 bases between. The CDR3 is made up of 12 amino acids. Germline lookup yields CDR1 KGHSH and CDR2 LQKENI.

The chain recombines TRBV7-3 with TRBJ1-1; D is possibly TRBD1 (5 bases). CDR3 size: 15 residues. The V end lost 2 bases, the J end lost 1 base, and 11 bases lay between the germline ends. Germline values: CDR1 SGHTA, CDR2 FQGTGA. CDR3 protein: CASSLDARENTEAFF. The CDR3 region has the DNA TGTGCCAGCAGCTTAGATGCCAGGGAGAACACTGAAGCTTTCTTT. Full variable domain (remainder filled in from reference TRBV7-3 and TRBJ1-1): GAGVSQTPSNKVTEKGKYVELRCDPISGHTALYWYRQSLGQGPEFLIYFQGTGAADDSGLPNDRFFAVRPEGSVSTLKIQRTERGDSAVYLCASSLDARENTEAFFGQGTRLTVV.

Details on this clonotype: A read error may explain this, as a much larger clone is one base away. This CDR3 is CASGPNTLGGYGYTF. CDR3 nucleotide sequence: TGTGCCAGCGGCCCGAACACCCTGGGAGGCTATGGCTACACCTTC. The chain combines TRBV5-1 with TRBJ1-2; D uncertain. Germline values: CDR1 SGHRS, CDR2 YFSETQ. The CDR3 is 15 amino acids.

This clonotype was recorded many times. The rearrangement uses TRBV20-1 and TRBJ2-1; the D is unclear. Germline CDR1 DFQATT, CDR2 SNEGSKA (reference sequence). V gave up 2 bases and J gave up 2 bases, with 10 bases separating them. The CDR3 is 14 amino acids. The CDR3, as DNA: TGCAGTGCTAGACACCCGATTACCTACAATGAGCAGTTCTTC. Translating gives CSARHPITYNEQFF.

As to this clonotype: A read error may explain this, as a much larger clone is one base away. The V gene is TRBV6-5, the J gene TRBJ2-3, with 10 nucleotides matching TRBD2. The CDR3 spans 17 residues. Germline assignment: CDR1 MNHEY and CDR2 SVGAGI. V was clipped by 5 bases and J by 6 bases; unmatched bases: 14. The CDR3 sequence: CASSHGGAAGGPDTQYF. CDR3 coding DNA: TGTGCCAGCAGTCACGGCGGAGCAGCGGGGGGGCCGGATACGCAGTATTTT.

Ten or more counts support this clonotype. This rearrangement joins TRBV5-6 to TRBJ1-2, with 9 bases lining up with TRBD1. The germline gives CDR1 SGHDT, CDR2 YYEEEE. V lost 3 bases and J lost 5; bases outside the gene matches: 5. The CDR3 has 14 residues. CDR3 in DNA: TGTGCCAGCAGCTGGGACAGGGACCTTTATGGCTACACCTTC. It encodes CASSWDRDLYGYTF.

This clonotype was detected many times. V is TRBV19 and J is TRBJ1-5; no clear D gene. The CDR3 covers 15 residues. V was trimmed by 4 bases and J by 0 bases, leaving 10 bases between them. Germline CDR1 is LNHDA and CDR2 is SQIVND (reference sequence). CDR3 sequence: CASSKEVVSNQPQHF. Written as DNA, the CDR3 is TGTGCCAGTAGTAAGGAGGTAGTTAGCAATCAGCCCCAGCATTTT.

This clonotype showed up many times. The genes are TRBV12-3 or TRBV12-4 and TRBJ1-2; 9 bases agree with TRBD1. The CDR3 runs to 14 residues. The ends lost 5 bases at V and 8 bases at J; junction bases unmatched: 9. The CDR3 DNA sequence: TGTGCCAGCAGTCCCTCGGACAGGGGAAGCGGCTACACCTTC. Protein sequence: CASSPSDRGSGYTF.

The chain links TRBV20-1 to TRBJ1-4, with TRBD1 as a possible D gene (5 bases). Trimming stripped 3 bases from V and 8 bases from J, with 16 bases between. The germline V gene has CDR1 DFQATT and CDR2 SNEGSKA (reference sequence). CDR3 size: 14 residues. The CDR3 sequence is CSAREAGSNEKLFF. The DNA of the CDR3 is TGCAGTGCTAGGGAAGCAGGGAGTAACGAAAAACTGTTTTTT.

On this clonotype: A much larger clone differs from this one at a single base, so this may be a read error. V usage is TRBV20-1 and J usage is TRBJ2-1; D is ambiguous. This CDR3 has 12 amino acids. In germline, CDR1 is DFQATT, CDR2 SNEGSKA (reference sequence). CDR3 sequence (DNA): TGCAGTGCTATTCTATCCTACAATGAGCACTTCTTC. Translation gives CSAILSYNEHFF.

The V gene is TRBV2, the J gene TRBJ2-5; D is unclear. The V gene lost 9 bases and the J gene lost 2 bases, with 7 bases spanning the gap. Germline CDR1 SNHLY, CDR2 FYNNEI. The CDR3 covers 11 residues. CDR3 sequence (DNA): TGTGCCAGTGGCGGACAAGAGACCCAGTACTTC. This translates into CASGGQETQYF.

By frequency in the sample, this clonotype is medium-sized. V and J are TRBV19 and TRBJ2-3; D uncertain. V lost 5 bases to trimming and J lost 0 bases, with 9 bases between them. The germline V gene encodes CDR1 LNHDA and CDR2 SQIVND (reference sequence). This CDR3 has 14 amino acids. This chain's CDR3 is CASSPGPSTDTQYF. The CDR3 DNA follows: TGTGCCAGTAGTCCGGGCCCTAGCACAGATACGCAGTATTTT.

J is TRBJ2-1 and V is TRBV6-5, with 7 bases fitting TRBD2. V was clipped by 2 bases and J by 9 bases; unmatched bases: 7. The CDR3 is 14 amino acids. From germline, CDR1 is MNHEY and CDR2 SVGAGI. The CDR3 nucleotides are TGTGCCAGCAGTTACGGGAGGGCCACCCCTGAGCAGTTCTTC. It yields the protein CASSYGRATPEQFF.

The CDR3 reads CASSQDSSSLNGNQPQHF. The CDR3 DNA reads TGTGCCAGCAGCCAAGATAGTTCTTCATTAAACGGCAATCAGCCCCAGCATTTT. This chain joins TRBV3-2 and TRBJ1-5. TRBV3-2 constitutes a pseudogene. The length of the CDR3 is 18 residues.

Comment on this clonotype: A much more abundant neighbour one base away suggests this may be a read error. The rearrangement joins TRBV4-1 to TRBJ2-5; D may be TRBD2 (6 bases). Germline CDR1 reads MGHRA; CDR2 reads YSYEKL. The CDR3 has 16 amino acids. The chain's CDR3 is CASSQEGGAPGETQYF. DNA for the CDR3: TGTGCCAGCAGCCAAGAAGGAGGGGCCCCGGGGGAGACCCAGTACTTC.

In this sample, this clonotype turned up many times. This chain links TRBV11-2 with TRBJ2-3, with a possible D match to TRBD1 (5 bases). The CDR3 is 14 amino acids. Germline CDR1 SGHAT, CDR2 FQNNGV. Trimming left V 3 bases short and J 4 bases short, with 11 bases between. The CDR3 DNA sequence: TGTGCCAGCAGCTTCCAGGGCTTCTCAGATACGCAGTATTTT. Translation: CASSFQGFSDTQYF.

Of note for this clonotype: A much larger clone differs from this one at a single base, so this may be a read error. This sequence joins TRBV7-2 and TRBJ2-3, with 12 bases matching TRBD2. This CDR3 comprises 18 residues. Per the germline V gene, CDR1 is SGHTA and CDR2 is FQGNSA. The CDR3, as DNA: TGCGCCAGCAGCCAACCGGGACTAGCGGGCGGCCCCACACATACGCAGTATTTT. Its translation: CASSQPGLAGGPTHTQYF.

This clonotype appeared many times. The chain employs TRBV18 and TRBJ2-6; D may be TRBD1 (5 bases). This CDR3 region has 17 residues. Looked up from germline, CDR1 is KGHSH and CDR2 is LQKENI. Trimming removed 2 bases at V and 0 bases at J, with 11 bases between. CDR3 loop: CASSPFSGRSGANVLTF. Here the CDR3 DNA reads TGTGCCAGCTCACCATTCTCAGGGCGCTCTGGGGCCAACGTCCTGACTTTC.